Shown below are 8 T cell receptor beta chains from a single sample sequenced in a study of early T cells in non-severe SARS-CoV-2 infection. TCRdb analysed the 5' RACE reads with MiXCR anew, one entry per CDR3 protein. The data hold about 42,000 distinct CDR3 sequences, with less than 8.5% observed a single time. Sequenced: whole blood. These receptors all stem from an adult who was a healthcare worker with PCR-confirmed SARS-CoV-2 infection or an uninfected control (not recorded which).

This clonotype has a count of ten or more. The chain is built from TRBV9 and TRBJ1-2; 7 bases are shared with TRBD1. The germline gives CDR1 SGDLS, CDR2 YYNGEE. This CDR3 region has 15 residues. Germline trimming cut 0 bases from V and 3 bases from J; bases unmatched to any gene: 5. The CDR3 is CASSVGGGMDYGYTF. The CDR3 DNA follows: TGTGCCAGCAGCGTAGGAGGGGGCATGGACTATGGCTACACCTTC.

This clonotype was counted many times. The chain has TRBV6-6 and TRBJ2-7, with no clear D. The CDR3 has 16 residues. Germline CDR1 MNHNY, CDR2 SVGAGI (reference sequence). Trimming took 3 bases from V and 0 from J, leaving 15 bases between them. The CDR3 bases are TGTGCCAGCAGTTATGGGCAGGTTCTAAGCTCCTACGAGCAGTACTTC. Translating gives CASSYGQVLSSYEQYF.

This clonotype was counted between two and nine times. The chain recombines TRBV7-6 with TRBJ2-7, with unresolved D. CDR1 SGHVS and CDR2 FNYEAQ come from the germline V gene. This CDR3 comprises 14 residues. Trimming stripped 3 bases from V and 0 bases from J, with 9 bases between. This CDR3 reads CASSFRPGSYEQYF. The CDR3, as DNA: TGTGCCAGCAGCTTTAGGCCTGGCTCCTACGAGCAGTACTTC. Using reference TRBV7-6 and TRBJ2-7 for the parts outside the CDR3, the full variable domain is GAGVSQSPRYKVTKRGQDVALRCDPISGHVSLYWYRQALGQGPEFLTYFNYEAQQDKSGLPNDRFSAERPEGSISTLTIQRTEQRDSAMYRCASSFRPGSYEQYFGPGTRLTVT.

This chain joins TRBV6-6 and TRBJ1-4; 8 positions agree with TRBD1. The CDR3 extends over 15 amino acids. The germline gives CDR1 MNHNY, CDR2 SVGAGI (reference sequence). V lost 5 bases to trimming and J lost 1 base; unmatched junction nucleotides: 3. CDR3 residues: CASSPGQGTNEKLFF. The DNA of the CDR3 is TGTGCCAGCAGTCCCGGACAGGGAACTAATGAAAAACTGTTTTTT.

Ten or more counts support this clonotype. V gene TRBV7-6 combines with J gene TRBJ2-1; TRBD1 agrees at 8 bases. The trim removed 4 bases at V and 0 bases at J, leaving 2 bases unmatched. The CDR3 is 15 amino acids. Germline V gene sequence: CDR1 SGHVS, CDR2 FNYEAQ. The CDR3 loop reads CASSSTGGSYNEQFF. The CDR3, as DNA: TGTGCCAGCAGCTCTACAGGGGGCTCCTACAATGAGCAGTTCTTC.

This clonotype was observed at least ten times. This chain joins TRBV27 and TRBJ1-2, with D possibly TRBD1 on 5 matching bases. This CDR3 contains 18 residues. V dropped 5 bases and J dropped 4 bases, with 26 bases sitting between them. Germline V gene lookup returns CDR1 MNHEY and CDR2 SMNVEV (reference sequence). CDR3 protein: CASSPHRGTQGVGYGYTF. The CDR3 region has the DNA TGTGCCAGCAGTCCCCATAGGGGAACGCAGGGAGTGGGCTATGGCTACACCTTC.

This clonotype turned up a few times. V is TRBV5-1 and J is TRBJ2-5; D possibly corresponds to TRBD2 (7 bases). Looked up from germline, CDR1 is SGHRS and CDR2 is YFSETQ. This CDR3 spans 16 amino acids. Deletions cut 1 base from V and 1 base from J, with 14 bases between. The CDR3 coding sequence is TGCGCCAGCAGCTTGACTGGGGGAGGGGGCCAAGAGACCCAGTACTTC. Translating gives CASSLTGGGGQETQYF.

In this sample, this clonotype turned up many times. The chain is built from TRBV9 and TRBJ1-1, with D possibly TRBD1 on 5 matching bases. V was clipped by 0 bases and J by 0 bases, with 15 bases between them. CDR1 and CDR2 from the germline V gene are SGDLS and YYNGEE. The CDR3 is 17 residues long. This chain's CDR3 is CASSVAPTGSMNTEAFF. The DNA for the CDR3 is TGTGCCAGCAGCGTAGCCCCCACAGGATCGATGAACACTGAAGCTTTCTTT.